This TCR beta chain was recorded in a study of blood T cell repertoires in COVID-19 (TCRdb year 2020). Study-wide context: Samples from collaborators originated in the United States, Italy and Spain and spanned both the acute and convalescent phases of COVID-19. The material from the prospective study consisted of cDNA or gDNA derived from T cells, B-cell-depleted T cells, or PBMCs. Subjects who had been exposed to COVID-19, were actively infected with it, or had recovered from it provided the deeply sampled blood TCRbeta repertoires that made up the dataset. The repertoires were released in a freely available public database meant as a resource for research on the immune response to SARS-CoV-2. Samples were obtained from the ongoing ImmuneRACE study (first 160 participants) and from 1,000 to 1,500 subjects provided by 6 global collaborators. Sample metadata almost always included a de-identified subject ID, COVID-19 status, age in years and sex. Where available, HLA class I and class II types were taken from metadata supplied by the sample provider and were not determined by assay-based typing. The paper's findings and limits, for the study overall: How much clinical and demographic metadata was included differed by source and by participant, and the metadata was provided uncurated.

Collaborating institutions collected whole blood in K2EDTA tubes following their own protocols. Collaborator samples were shipped for TCRbeta analysis as frozen whole blood, isolated PBMCs, or DNA extracted from either sample type. There are a few counts of this clone. Its antigen specificity is not known. Base qualities are missing; no much larger clone stands one base away. TCRbeta CDR3 regions were amplified from genomic DNA using the immunoSEQ Assay, a bias-controlled multiplex PCR. Concerning the study's data processing: Nucleated cell counts per sample were estimated from amplification of reference gene primers within the assay. To quantify the absolute abundance of each unique TCRbeta CDR3 rearrangement, sequence reads were collapsed and filtered. For each sample, productive Simpson clonality was calculated by taking the square root of Simpson's diversity index across productive rearrangements. Imported from immuneACCESS, the table was reduced by TCRdb to in-frame sequences with V and J called. These copies leave out some clones; in studies compared against another copy, an unresolved V gene accounts for under half, and the cause of the remainder is not known. That table is the source of V, J and clone size, and D and trimming were worked out from the DNA. This sample lists around 180,000 clones; 88% were detected once. The ten most abundant clones make up roughly 24% of the sample.

CDR1 is given as SGHRS and CDR2 as YFSETQ, both from the germline V gene. The CDR3, cysteine through phenylalanine, is 13 amino acids long. Only the CDR3 region is kept as DNA, spanning 39 bases read in frame from base 1. The germline ends are 9 bases apart after V is trimmed by 4 bases and J by 3 bases. The sequence came from a man in his fifties or sixties with acute or convalescent COVID-19. The V gene is TRBV5-1 and the J gene is TRBJ2-3; confidence is insufficient to name the D gene. The specimen was peripheral blood. In nucleotides, the sequence is TGCGCCAGCAGCCGCGGCGGTACAGATACGCAGTATTTT. This codes for CASSRGGTDTQYF.